A single sample is the source of the 15 T cell receptor beta chains below, sequenced in a study of identifying expanded T cells in peripheral blood. Clones were read by immunoSEQ multiplex PCR, and TCRdb kept only the in-frame ones, dropping some. This sample carries some 54,000 clones, around 82% of them seen once, and the ten largest clones take 12% to 15%. Sequencing was done on a sample of blood. Every receptor here comes from a person aged 18 to 70 in good health.

The gene calls are TRBV5-1 and TRBJ1-1; D may be TRBD1 (5 bases). V shed 5 bases and J shed 4 bases, with 12 bases lying between them. CDR3 length: 13 amino acids. Germline V gene data show CDR1 as SGHRS and CDR2 as YFSETQ. The CDR3 reads CASRSGLGTEAFF. CDR3 DNA: TGCGCCAGCAGATCAGGGTTAGGCACTGAAGCTTTCTTT.

This clone is a singleton in its sample. This chain joins TRBV5-1 and TRBJ1-1, with a weak D call TRBD1 (6 bases). The CDR3 is 14 amino acids. The V end lost 3 bases, the J end lost 4 bases, and 13 bases lay between the germline ends. Looked up from germline, CDR1 is SGHRS and CDR2 is YFSETQ. The CDR3, as DNA: TGCGCCAGCAGCTCAGGGGACCCCCGCACTGAAGCTTTCTTT. Protein sequence: CASSSGDPRTEAFF. Looking up the rest from reference TRBV5-1 and TRBJ1-1 gives the full variable domain: KAGVTQTPRYLIKTRGQQVTLSCSPISGHRSVSWYQQTPGQGLQFLFEYFSETQRNKGNFPGRFSGRQFSNSRSEMNVSTLELGDSALYLCASSSGDPRTEAFFGQGTRLTVV.

The chain is built from TRBV11-3 and TRBJ1-1; D may be TRBD1 (5 bases). V shed 0 bases and J shed 0 bases, with 8 bases lying between them. Germline V gives CDR1 SGHNT, CDR2 YENEEA. CDR3 length equals 15 residues. For the CDR3, the DNA is TGTGCCAGCAGCTTAGAAGGGGAAATGAACACTGAAGCTTTCTTT. It specifies CASSLEGEMNTEAFF.

This clone was seen more than once but under ten times. The V gene is TRBV28, the J gene TRBJ1-1, with D perhaps matching TRBD1 (6 bases). Trimming shortened V by 6 bases and J by 1 base, and 12 bases separated the two germline ends. The germline V gene has CDR1 MDHEN and CDR2 SYDVKM. This CDR3 is built from 14 residues. The CDR3, as DNA: TGTGCCAGCAGCAGGGGCCTCTCGAACACTGAAGCTTTCTTT. Its protein is CASSRGLSNTEAFF.

The rearrangement uses TRBV27 and TRBJ2-2; TRBD1 matches 8 bases. The length of the CDR3 is 18 residues. The germline V gene encodes CDR1 MNHEY and CDR2 SMNVEV (reference sequence). J was trimmed by 3 bases and V by 4 bases; bases with no gene match: 13. CDR3 residues: CASSSWSAGTGDTGELFF. The DNA for the CDR3 is TGTGCCAGCAGTTCGTGGTCCGCCGGGACAGGTGACACCGGGGAGCTGTTTTTT.

The V gene is TRBV27, the J gene TRBJ1-2, with 10 bases that match TRBD1. Per germline, CDR1 MNHEY and CDR2 SMNVEV (reference sequence). The CDR3 is 14 amino acids. V shed 5 bases, J shed 4 bases, and the junction held 4 bases outside the gene matches. The CDR3 DNA reads as TGTGCCAGCAGTCCCGGACAGGGGGGCTATGGCTACACCTTC. Translation gives CASSPGQGGYGYTF.

This clone has only one observation. The gene calls are TRBV19 and TRBJ2-3; D is unclear. Germline lookup yields CDR1 LNHDA and CDR2 SQIVND (reference sequence). There are 13 residues in the CDR3. V was pared by 6 bases and J by 3 bases, with 10 bases between. CDR3 region: CASRRDLTDTQYF. The CDR3 DNA reads TGTGCCAGTAGACGCGACCTGACAGATACGCAGTATTTT.

The chain joins TRBV6-1 to TRBJ2-1; D is ambiguous. CDR3 size: 14 residues. From germline, CDR1 is MNHNS and CDR2 SASEGT. Deletions cut 2 bases from V and 1 base from J, with 6 bases between. CDR3 sequence (DNA): TGTGCCAGCAGTGAACACGGGTCCTACAATGAGCAGTTCTTC. Translation gives CASSEHGSYNEQFF.

The chain recombines TRBV28 with TRBJ1-3; a possible D gene is TRBD1 (6 bases). The CDR3 is made up of 14 amino acids. The germline V and J ends were trimmed by 7 bases and 3 bases, with 13 bases remaining between them. Germline V CDR1 and CDR2: MDHEN, SYDVKM. The CDR3 DNA reads as TGTGCCAGCATCACAGGGACCGTTGGAAACACCATATATTTT. Translation: CASITGTVGNTIYF.

The V call is TRBV5-4, the J call TRBJ2-5; D gene ambiguous. This CDR3 spans 13 amino acids. V was trimmed by 1 base and J by 8 bases, leaving 12 bases between them. Germline loops: CDR1 SGHNT, CDR2 YYREEE (reference sequence). CDR3 in amino acids: CASSLPRQQTQYF. The CDR3 coding sequence is TGTGCCAGCAGCTTGCCCCGACAACAAACCCAGTACTTC.

A few counts support this clone. The V gene is TRBV7-2, the J gene TRBJ2-5; 11 nucleotides match TRBD2. This CDR3 region has 19 residues. Germline CDR1 reads SGHTA; CDR2 reads FQGNSA. The junction had 15 bases not matched to a gene; V was cut back by 4 bases and J by 2 bases. CDR3 loop: CASSSHRYLAGGLQETQYF. The CDR3 region has the DNA TGTGCCAGCAGCTCGCACCGCTATCTAGCGGGGGGTTTACAAGAGACCCAGTACTTC.

The rearrangement links TRBV15 to TRBJ2-2; 9 bases agree with TRBD2. CDR3 size: 17 residues. The ends lost 2 bases at V and 1 base at J; junction bases unmatched: 5. Germline V lookup: CDR1 LNHNV, CDR2 YYDKDF (reference sequence). The CDR3 nucleotides read TGTGCCACCAGCAGATCCCAGCGGGGGGAGAACACCGGGGAGCTGTTTTTT. As protein: CATSRSQRGENTGELFF.

The chain is built from TRBV6-5 and TRBJ1-1; D is uncertain. The CDR3 sequence is 13 residues long. V lost 6 bases, J lost 6 bases, and 14 bases lay in between. Germline V lookup: CDR1 MNHEY, CDR2 SVGAGI. In DNA form, the CDR3 reads TGTGCCAGCAGCGACCCAGTAAGCGCTGAAGCTTTCTTT. Translating it yields CASSDPVSAEAFF.

This clone was recorded once. CDR3: CASSYPSGGAVNEQFF. CDR3 sequence (DNA): TGTGCCAGCAGCTACCCGAGCGGGGGGGCCGTCAATGAGCAGTTCTTC. This chain joins TRBV7-9 and TRBJ2-1; 10 bases match TRBD2. With V trimmed by 4 bases and J by 6 bases, 9 bases remained unmatched. Germline V gene sequence: CDR1 SEHNR, CDR2 FQNEAQ (reference sequence). The CDR3 runs 16 residues.

The rearrangement joins TRBV7-8 to TRBJ2-1, with 14 bases lining up with TRBD2. From germline, CDR1 is SGHVS and CDR2 FQNEAQ. The CDR3 extends over 18 amino acids. V dropped 0 bases and J dropped 3; count of bases not matched to a gene: 4. CDR3 region: CASSLARLAGGNYNEQFF. The CDR3 coding sequence is TGTGCCAGCAGCTTAGCCAGACTAGCGGGAGGGAACTACAATGAGCAGTTCTTC. Looking up the rest from reference TRBV7-8 and TRBJ2-1 gives the full variable domain: GAGVSQSPRYKVAKRGQDVALRCDPISGHVSLFWYQQALGQGPEFLTYFQNEAQLDKSGLPSDRFFAERPEGSVSTLKIQRTQQEDSAVYLCASSLARLAGGNYNEQFFGPGTRLTVL.